This T cell receptor beta chain was obtained from a study of T cell responses to AZD1222 COVID-19 vaccine. Comment on this clone: The antigen is unknown.

Study outcomes and limitations: The peak T cell response came first, and repertoires were sampled only after it. Across the whole spike, CD4 TCRs peaked at regions 160-218 and 743-854. A reported finding is that nearly half of spike-specific TCRs target unmutated variant regions.

Data came from immunoSEQ multiplex PCR; TCRdb stores just in-frame clones and leaves some out. The data show more than 150,000 clones, 90% seen once. The origin of this receptor is an adult in good health. This material consisted of peripheral blood, taken on day 0 of AZD1222 vaccination.

The CDR3 DNA reads TGCGCCAGCAGCCAAGTTGGTTTGATCCAAGAGACCCAGTACTTC. Amino acid sequence: CASSQVGLIQETQYF. J is TRBJ2-5 and V is TRBV4-1; D not certain. V was cut by 1 base and J by 1 base, with 10 bases left in between. Per the germline V gene, CDR1 is MGHRA and CDR2 is YSYEKL. This CDR3 is built from 15 residues.